What follows are 29 T cell receptor beta chains derived from one specimen sequenced in a study of cytomegalovirus exposure and HLA in healthy donors. This PCR relied on a set of 60 Vbeta primers and 13 Jbeta primers. Sequencing was performed with immunoSEQ multiplex PCR; in TCRdb, only in-frame clones are kept and a portion is missing. The data contain almost 200,000 clones, about 82% of them singletons. Sequenced input: PBMCs. The receptor set was obtained from a woman in her fifties or sixties in good health and CMV-seronegative.

CDR3: CATQTGGAAKNIQYF. The CDR3 DNA is TGTGCCACACAAACGGGGGGCGCGGCCAAAAACATTCAGTACTTC. V usage is TRBV28 and J usage is TRBJ2-4; possible D gene TRBD2, 7 bases. From germline, CDR1 is MDHEN and CDR2 SYDVKM. Trimming left V 10 bases short and J 1 base short, with 17 bases between. This CDR3 has 15 amino acids.

This clone was counted a few times. V and J are TRBV27 and TRBJ2-1, with D possibly matching TRBD2 (5 bases). V lost 0 bases and J 9 bases, leaving 12 bases between the germline ends. The germline V gene encodes CDR1 MNHEY and CDR2 SMNVEV (reference sequence). The CDR3 covers 14 residues. The CDR3 loop is CASSLSWLAVEQFF. CDR3 nucleotide sequence: TGTGCCAGCAGTTTATCTTGGCTAGCTGTTGAGCAGTTCTTC.

The V and J genes are TRBV5-4 and TRBJ1-2; TRBD1 is a possible D gene (5 bases). The V gene's germline CDR1 is SGHNT and CDR2 YYREEE (reference sequence). The V gene lost 3 bases and the J gene lost 0 bases, with 15 bases spanning the gap. This CDR3 has 16 residues. The CDR3 region has the DNA TGTGCCAGCAGCTACCTAGGGGAGGAAGCTAACTATGGCTACACCTTC. Translated, it gives CASSYLGEEANYGYTF. Using reference TRBV5-4 and TRBJ1-2 for the parts outside the CDR3, the full variable domain is ETGVTQSPTHLIKTRGQQVTLRCSSQSGHNTVSWYQQALGQGPQFIFQYYREEENGRGNFPPRFSGLQFPNYSSELNVNALELDDSALYLCASSYLGEEANYGYTFGSGTRLTVV.

This clone was recorded only once. The rearrangement uses TRBV19 and TRBJ1-1; maybe TRBD1 (5 bases). The germline gives CDR1 LNHDA, CDR2 SQIVND (reference sequence). The CDR3 runs 12 residues. V lost 7 bases to trimming and J lost 1 base, with 7 bases between them. This chain's CDR3 is CASKTENTEAFF. The CDR3 DNA reads TGTGCCAGTAAGACAGAGAACACTGAAGCTTTCTTT.

This chain joins TRBV28 and TRBJ2-4; D may be TRBD1 (6 bases). The germline V and J ends were trimmed by 4 bases and 0 bases, with 10 bases remaining between them. The CDR3 consists of 15 residues. Germline V gene data show CDR1 as MDHEN and CDR2 as SYDVKM. CDR3 amino acids: CASSWDMLAKNIQYF. The CDR3 region has the DNA TGTGCCAGCAGTTGGGACATGCTAGCCAAAAACATTCAGTACTTC.

This chain uses TRBV15 with TRBJ2-5; 11 bases match TRBD2. The CDR3 consists of 19 residues. J was trimmed by 3 bases and V by 1 base; bases with no gene match: 13. The V gene's germline CDR1 is LNHNV and CDR2 YYDKDF (reference sequence). The CDR3 is CATSRGPGLAEDREETQYF. In nucleotides, the CDR3 is TGTGCCACCAGCAGAGGTCCGGGACTAGCGGAGGACCGGGAAGAGACCCAGTACTTC. The whole variable domain, filled in from reference TRBV15 and TRBJ2-5, reads DAMVIQNPRYQVTQFGKPVTLSCSQTLNHNVMYWYQQKSSQAPKLLFHYYDKDFNNEADTPDNFQSRRPNTSFCFLDIRSPGLGDTAMYLCATSRGPGLAEDREETQYFGPGTRLLVL.

This sequence joins TRBV27 and TRBJ1-5; D perhaps matches TRBD1 (5 bases). The length of the CDR3 is 15 residues. The V end was cut by 3 bases, the J end by 0 bases, with 9 bases between. Looked up from germline, CDR1 is MNHEY and CDR2 is SMNVEV (reference sequence). This CDR3 is CASSFRRDSNQPQHF. CDR3 nucleotides: TGTGCCAGCAGTTTTCGCAGGGATAGCAATCAGCCCCAGCATTTT.

Worth noting for this clone: An end of the junction does not agree with germline; a read error may underlie this. V usage is TRBV7-9 and J usage is TRBJ1-3; D is unresolved. The CDR3 is 16 residues long. Germline loops: CDR1 SEHNR, CDR2 FQNEAQ (reference sequence). CDR3 DNA sequence: TGTGCCAGCAGCTTAGAAGGAGGGCGAACTGGGAACACCATATATTTT. Translation gives CASSLEGGRTGNTIYF.

The genes are TRBV14 and TRBJ2-5; tentative D call: TRBD1 (6 bases). The V end was cut by 4 bases, the J end by 11 bases, with 38 bases between. There are 20 residues in the CDR3. The germline gives CDR1 SGHDN, CDR2 FVKESK. This CDR3 is CASSPIRTVSGPTRKGEQYF. CDR3 nucleotide sequence: TGTGCCAGCAGCCCCATAAGGACAGTTTCAGGACCGACCCGGAAAGGAGAGCAGTACTTC. Together with reference TRBV14 and TRBJ2-5, the CDR3 gives the full variable domain: EAGVTQFPSHSVIEKGQTVTLRCDPISGHDNLYWYRRVMGKEIKFLLHFVKESKQDESGMPNNRFLAERTGGTYSTLKVQPAELEDSGVYFCASSPIRTVSGPTRKGEQYFGPGTRLLVL.

The chain employs TRBV6-6 and TRBJ1-1; 9 bases fit TRBD1. The CDR3 consists of 15 residues. With V trimmed by 6 bases and J by 2 bases, 7 bases remained unmatched. Germline V gene lookup returns CDR1 MNHNY and CDR2 SVGAGI (reference sequence). The CDR3 nucleotides read TGTGCCAGCAGCGGAGACAGGGGGAAAAACACTGAAGCTTTCTTT. Its protein is CASSGDRGKNTEAFF.

The chain joins TRBV18 to TRBJ2-2; tentative D call: TRBD2 (5 bases). This CDR3 has 12 residues. The V gene's germline CDR1 is KGHSH and CDR2 LQKENI. V was pared by 4 bases and J by 7 bases, with 7 bases between. For the CDR3, the DNA is TGTGCCAGCTCACGGACTGGCGGGGAGCTGTTTTTT. It specifies CASSRTGGELFF.

This sequence joins TRBV5-4 and TRBJ2-6, with 12 bases matching TRBD1. The germline CDR1 and CDR2 sequences are SGHNT and YYREEE (reference sequence). The CDR3 extends over 18 amino acids. V lost 4 bases and J lost 3; bases outside the gene matches: 8. The CDR3 DNA reads TGTGCCAGCAGCCCGCCGGGGACAGGGGGCATTGGGGCCAACGTCCTGACTTTC. It is translated as CASSPPGTGGIGANVLTF.

The chain employs TRBV6-1 and TRBJ1-1, with 8 bases lining up with TRBD1. Germline V gene sequence: CDR1 MNHNS, CDR2 SASEGT. V gave up 7 bases and J gave up 1 base; unmatched junction bases: 8. There are 15 residues in the CDR3. The CDR3 nucleotides read TGTGCCAGCACCCGACAGGGGAATCAGAACACTGAAGCTTTCTTT. Its protein is CASTRQGNQNTEAFF.

This clone was detected once. The chain joins TRBV19 to TRBJ1-5, with D uncertain. V was pared by 6 bases and J by 0 bases, with 18 bases between. The CDR3 has 17 amino acids. Looked up from germline, CDR1 is LNHDA and CDR2 is SQIVND (reference sequence). CDR3 region: CASSTGPPGYSNQPQHF. Here the CDR3 DNA reads TGTGCCAGTAGCACCGGGCCACCGGGGTATAGCAATCAGCCCCAGCATTTT.

The chain carries TRBV14 and TRBJ2-3; D might be TRBD2 (6 bases). From germline, CDR1 is SGHDN and CDR2 FVKESK. Trimming shortened V by 3 bases and J by 4 bases, and 11 bases separated the two germline ends. The CDR3 loop spans 14 amino acids. The CDR3 is CASSQRGAADTQYF. CDR3 sequence (DNA): TGTGCCAGCAGCCAGCGGGGCGCCGCAGATACGCAGTATTTT.

J is TRBJ2-1 and V is TRBV4-1; D perhaps matches TRBD2 (6 bases). Germline-derived CDR1 and CDR2 are MGHRA and YSYEKL. The length of the CDR3 is 13 residues. Trimming left V 1 base short and J 6 bases short, with 7 bases between. The CDR3 DNA is TGCGCCAGCAGCCAAGCGACTAGCAATGAGCAGTTCTTC. Protein: CASSQATSNEQFF.

This clone occurred a few times. The chain joins TRBV18 to TRBJ2-7, with 7 bases lining up with TRBD1. This CDR3 has 15 residues. The germline V gene has CDR1 KGHSH and CDR2 LQKENI. J gave up 2 bases and V 3 bases, and 7 bases lay outside the gene matches. The CDR3 sequence: CASSPRDRGTYEQYF. In nucleotides, the CDR3 is TGTGCCAGCTCACCTAGGGACAGAGGAACCTACGAGCAGTACTTC.

The gene calls are TRBV7-3 and TRBJ1-3; D not resolved. This CDR3 is built from 12 residues. V was clipped by 4 bases and J by 4 bases, with 5 bases between them. Germline CDR1 is SGHTA and CDR2 is FQGTGA. As DNA, the CDR3 is TGTGCCAGCAGCTCGGTCGGAAACACCATATATTTT. This gives the protein CASSSVGNTIYF.

The rearrangement links TRBV29-1 to TRBJ2-3, with TRBD2 identical over 11 bases. CDR1 and CDR2 (germline): SQVTM, ANQGSEA. CDR3 length: 15 amino acids. With 7 bases clipped from V and 3 bases from J, the junction kept 9 bases outside the gene matches. The CDR3 reads CSGTGTSGGTDTQYF. The CDR3 DNA reads as TGCAGCGGAACCGGGACTAGCGGTGGGACAGATACGCAGTATTTT.

V gene TRBV11-3 combines with J gene TRBJ2-6, with D possibly TRBD1 on 6 matching bases. V shed 5 bases and J shed 0 bases, with 14 bases lying between them. Germline-derived CDR1 and CDR2 are SGHNT and YENEEA. The length of the CDR3 is 17 residues. The CDR3 loop is CASSLRGDISGANVLTF. Written as DNA, the CDR3 is TGTGCCAGCAGCCTCAGAGGGGACATCTCTGGGGCCAACGTCCTGACTTTC. The whole variable domain, filled in from reference TRBV11-3 and TRBJ2-6, reads EAGVVQSPRYKIIEKKQPVAFWCNPISGHNTLYWYLQNLGQGPELLIRYENEEAVDDSQLPKDRFSAERLKGVDSTLKIQPAELGDSAVYLCASSLRGDISGANVLTFGAGSRLTVL.

This chain links TRBV4-3 with TRBJ2-3; 9 positions match TRBD2. Germline V gives CDR1 LGHNA, CDR2 YSLEER. The CDR3 spans 17 residues. V dropped 4 bases and J dropped 2; count of bases not matched to a gene: 10. The CDR3 sequence is CASSLWGLAGPTDTQYF. The CDR3 region has the DNA TGCGCCAGCAGCCTCTGGGGGCTAGCGGGGCCCACAGATACGCAGTATTTT.

The chain couples TRBV5-4 to TRBJ2-1; 8 bases map to TRBD2. The CDR3 runs to 14 residues. CDR1 is SGHNT, CDR2 YYREEE, per germline (reference sequence). The junction had 7 bases not matched to a gene; V was cut back by 7 bases and J by 4 bases. For the CDR3, the DNA is TGTGCCAGCCGGGAACTAGCGGATTACAATGAGCAGTTCTTC. Translating it yields CASRELADYNEQFF.

J is TRBJ2-7 and V is TRBV5-1, with 10 nucleotides matching TRBD2. V dropped 0 bases and J dropped 7; count of bases not matched to a gene: 16. Germline V gene lookup returns CDR1 SGHRS and CDR2 YFSETQ. The CDR3 has 18 amino acids. CDR3: CASSLESSGSRNSGEQYF. The CDR3 DNA follows: TGCGCCAGCAGCTTGGAATCTAGCGGGAGCCGAAACTCTGGGGAGCAGTACTTC. Supplemented by reference TRBV5-1 and TRBJ2-7, the full variable domain reads KAGVTQTPRYLIKTRGQQVTLSCSPISGHRSVSWYQQTPGQGLQFLFEYFSETQRNKGNFPGRFSGRQFSNSRSEMNVSTLELGDSALYLCASSLESSGSRNSGEQYFGPGTRLTVT.

The V gene is TRBV28, the J gene TRBJ1-5; TRBD1 aligns across 9 bases. Germline loops: CDR1 MDHEN, CDR2 SYDVKM. The V and J ends lost 6 bases and 5 bases, in that order; junction bases with no gene match: 14. CDR3 length: 17 amino acids. CDR3 region: CASRLSDRGIWDQPQHF. CDR3 DNA sequence: TGTGCCAGCAGACTTTCCGACAGGGGGATATGGGATCAGCCCCAGCATTTT.

This chain joins TRBV15 and TRBJ1-2; TRBD1 matches 8 bases. The CDR3 has 14 amino acids. Germline loops: CDR1 LNHNV, CDR2 YYDKDF (reference sequence). The trim removed 0 bases at V and 8 bases at J, leaving 5 bases unmatched. CDR3 sequence reads: CATSRDKTGVGYTF. The CDR3 region has the DNA TGTGCCACCAGCAGAGATAAGACAGGGGTAGGCTACACCTTC. Combining the CDR3 with reference TRBV15 and TRBJ1-2 gives the whole variable domain DAMVIQNPRYQVTQFGKPVTLSCSQTLNHNVMYWYQQKSSQAPKLLFHYYDKDFNNEADTPDNFQSRRPNTSFCFLDIRSPGLGDTAMYLCATSRDKTGVGYTFGSGTRLTVV.

This chain joins TRBV5-1 and TRBJ2-7; tentative D call: TRBD1 (6 bases). The V end was cut by 0 bases, the J end by 6 bases, with 7 bases between. The germline V gene has CDR1 SGHRS and CDR2 YFSETQ. The CDR3 extends over 12 amino acids. CDR3 protein: CASSLDRAEQYF. In nucleotides, the CDR3 is TGCGCCAGCAGCTTGGACAGGGCCGAGCAGTACTTC.

The chain combines TRBV23-1 with TRBJ2-1; D unresolved. TRBV23-1 is labeled an ORF, and its function is uncertain. The CDR3 is 14 residues long. V was clipped by 4 bases and J by 7 bases, with 14 bases between them. The CDR3 DNA follows: TGCGCCAGCAGTCTCACAGATTTTGGGAATGAGCAGTTCTTC. Its protein is CASSLTDFGNEQFF.

The rearrangement links TRBV18 to TRBJ1-1; TRBD1 matches 8 bases. The V gene's germline CDR1 is KGHSH and CDR2 LQKENI. The CDR3 is 15 residues long. The V gene end was trimmed by 0 bases and the J gene end by 4 bases; junction bases not matched to a gene: 4. CDR3 loop: CASSPPSGGGTEAFF. CDR3 bases: TGTGCCAGCTCACCACCGTCAGGGGGCGGCACTGAAGCTTTCTTT.

Only a few counts were recorded for this clone. The rearrangement uses TRBV7-9 and TRBJ2-2; 7 bases fit TRBD1. After removal of 6 bases from V and 5 bases from J, the junction contained 12 bases not matched to a gene. Germline V gives CDR1 SEHNR, CDR2 FQNEAQ (reference sequence). There are 16 residues in the CDR3. Here the CDR3 reads CASRLNRGGKTGELFF. CDR3 sequence (DNA): TGTGCCAGCAGATTAAACAGGGGTGGAAAGACCGGGGAGCTGTTTTTT.